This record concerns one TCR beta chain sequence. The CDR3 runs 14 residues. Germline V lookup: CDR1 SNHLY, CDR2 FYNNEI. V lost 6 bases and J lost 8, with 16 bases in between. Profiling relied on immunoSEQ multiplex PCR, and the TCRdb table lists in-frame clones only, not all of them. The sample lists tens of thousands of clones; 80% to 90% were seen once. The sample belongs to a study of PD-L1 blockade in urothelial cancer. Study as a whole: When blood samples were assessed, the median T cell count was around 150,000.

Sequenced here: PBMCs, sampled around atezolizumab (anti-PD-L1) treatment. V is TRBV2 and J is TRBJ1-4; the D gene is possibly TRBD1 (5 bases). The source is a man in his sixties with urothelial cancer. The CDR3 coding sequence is TGTGCCAGCAGCGGGGACTTTTTAGGCGAAAAACTGTTTTTT. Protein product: CASSGDFLGEKLFF.